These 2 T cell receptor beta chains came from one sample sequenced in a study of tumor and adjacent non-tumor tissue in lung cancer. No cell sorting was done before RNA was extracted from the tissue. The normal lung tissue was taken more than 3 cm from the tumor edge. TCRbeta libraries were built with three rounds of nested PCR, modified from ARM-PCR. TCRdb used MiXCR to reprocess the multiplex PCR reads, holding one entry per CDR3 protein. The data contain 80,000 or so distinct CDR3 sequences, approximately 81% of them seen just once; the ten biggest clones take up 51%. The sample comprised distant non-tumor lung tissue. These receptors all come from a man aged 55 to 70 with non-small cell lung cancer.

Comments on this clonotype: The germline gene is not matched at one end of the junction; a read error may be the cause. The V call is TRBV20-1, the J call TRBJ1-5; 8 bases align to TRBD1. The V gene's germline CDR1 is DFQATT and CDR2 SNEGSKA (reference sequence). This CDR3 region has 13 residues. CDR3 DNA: TGCAGTGCTAGAGTACAGGGGGATCAGCCTCAGCATTTT. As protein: CSARVQGDQPQHF.

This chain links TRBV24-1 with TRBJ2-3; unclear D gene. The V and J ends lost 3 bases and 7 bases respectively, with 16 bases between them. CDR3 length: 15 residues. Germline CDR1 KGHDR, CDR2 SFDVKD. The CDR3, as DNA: TGTGCCACCAGTGATGGTGTGGGCCTCGCAAATACGCAGTATTTT. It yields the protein CATSDGVGLANTQYF.